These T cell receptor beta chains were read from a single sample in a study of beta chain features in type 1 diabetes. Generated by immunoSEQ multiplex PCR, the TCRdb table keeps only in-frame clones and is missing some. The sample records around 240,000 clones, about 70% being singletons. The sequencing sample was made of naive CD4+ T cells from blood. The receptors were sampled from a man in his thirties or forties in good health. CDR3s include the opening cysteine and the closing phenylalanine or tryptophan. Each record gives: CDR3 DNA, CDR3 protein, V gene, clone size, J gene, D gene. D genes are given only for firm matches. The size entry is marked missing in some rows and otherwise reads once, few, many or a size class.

TGCGCCAGCAGCTCTGGGACAGGGGAGAATGAGCAGTTCTTC,CASSSGTGENEQFF,TRBV5-1,once,TRBJ2-1,TRBD1
TGCAGCGTAGAGGACAGGACACTATCCTACGAGCAGTACTTC,CSVEDRTLSYEQYF,TRBV29-1,NA,TRBJ2-7,TRBD1
TGTGCCAGCAGCCTCACCGGAAGTCGGGGAGAGCAGTACTTC,CASSLTGSRGEQYF,TRBV9,NA,TRBJ2-7,NA
TGTGCCAGCAGCCAGGGACTAGCGGCGGCCAAAAACATTCAGTACTTC,CASSQGLAAAKNIQYF,TRBV7-2,NA,TRBJ2-4,TRBD2
TGTGCCAGCAGTGACCTACGACAGATCCAAGAGACCCAGTACTTC,CASSDLRQIQETQYF,TRBV25-1,few,TRBJ2-5,NA
TGTGCCAGCACTGGGGGCTATGGCTACACCTTC,CASTGGYGYTF,TRBV7-8,NA,TRBJ1-2,NA
TGTGCCAGCAGCTCAGCTGGACGGGGACTGATGTACAATGAGCAGTTCTTC,CASSSAGRGLMYNEQFF,TRBV5-6,NA,TRBJ2-1,NA
TGTGCCAGCAGACTTACTCTCCAAGAGACCCAGTACTTC,CASRLTLQETQYF,TRBV6-5,NA,TRBJ2-5,NA
TGTGCCAGTAGAAGGGGACCAACCAACACCGGGGAGCTGTTTTTT,CASRRGPTNTGELFF,TRBV19,NA,TRBJ2-2,NA
TGTGCCAGCAGCTTACTGGCTAGCGGATTCACAGATACGCAGTATTTT,CASSLLASGFTDTQYF,TRBV7-9,once,TRBJ2-3,TRBD2
TGCAGCGTTGGGGGGAGCTATGGCTACACCTTC,CSVGGSYGYTF,TRBV29-1,NA,TRBJ1-2,NA
TGTGCCAGCAGCGGCGGACAAGCCTACGAGCAGTACTTC,CASSGGQAYEQYF,TRBV7-2,NA,TRBJ2-7,NA
TGTGCCTGGGGAGGGGGCACAGATACGCAGTATTTT,CAWGGGTDTQYF,TRBV30,NA,TRBJ2-3,NA
TGTGCCAGCAGCTTAATGCACCAACTAGCGGGACAAGAGACCCAGTACTTC,CASSLMHQLAGQETQYF,TRBV7-2,NA,TRBJ2-5,TRBD2
TGCGCCAGCAGTCTTCCGAGAGGGGGCTCAGGCAATGAGCAGTTCTTC,CASSLPRGGSGNEQFF,TRBV23-1,NA,TRBJ2-1,TRBD1
TGTGCCAGCTCACCGTCTAGCACAGATACGCAGTATTTT,CASSPSSTDTQYF,TRBV18,NA,TRBJ2-3,NA
TGCAGCGTTGAAGCAGGACAGGGAAATGAAAAACTGTTTTTT,CSVEAGQGNEKLFF,TRBV29-1,NA,TRBJ1-4,TRBD1
TGCAGCGTTCAGTGGCTAGCGGGAGGGCATAATGAGCAGTTCTTC,CSVQWLAGGHNEQFF,TRBV29-1,NA,TRBJ2-1,TRBD2
TGTGCCTGGAGTGAAGGACCCTATGAAAAACTGTTTTTT,CAWSEGPYEKLFF,TRBV30,NA,TRBJ1-4,NA
TGTGCCTGGGACGAGAGCACAGATACGCAGTATTTT,CAWDESTDTQYF,TRBV30,NA,TRBJ2-3,NA
TGCAGCGTAGGGACAGGGGTGGAAGAGACCCAGTACTTC,CSVGTGVEETQYF,TRBV29-1,NA,TRBJ2-5,TRBD1
TGCAGCGTTGGGACAGCCTACGAGCAGTACTTC,CSVGTAYEQYF,TRBV29-1,few,TRBJ2-7,NA
TGCAGCGTTGACAAGACCGGGGAGCTGTTTTTT,CSVDKTGELFF,TRBV29-1,few,TRBJ2-2,NA
TGCAGCGTTTCGGGACAGGGGAGCCAAGAGACCCAGTACTTC,CSVSGQGSQETQYF,TRBV29-1,few,TRBJ2-5,TRBD1
TGTGCCAGCAGTGAAGAGGGAAACTACGAGCAGTACTTC,CASSEEGNYEQYF,TRBV2,NA,TRBJ2-7,NA
TGCAGTGCTATCAACCAAGAGACCCAGTACTTC,CSAINQETQYF,TRBV20-1,NA,TRBJ2-5,NA
TGTGCCACCAGCAGAGCTGTGGCAGGGGGCACTGAAAAACTGTTTTTT,CATSRAVAGGTEKLFF,TRBV15,NA,TRBJ1-4,TRBD1
TGTGCCAGCAGCCCTGGAGGGTGGTACCAAGAGACCCAGTACTTC,CASSPGGWYQETQYF,TRBV7-2,once,TRBJ2-5,NA
TGTGCCTGGAACCGACAGGGGGATGAAAAACTGTTTTTT,CAWNRQGDEKLFF,TRBV30,NA,TRBJ1-4,TRBD1
TGTGCCAGCAGCCAAGTAGGCAGTTACGAGCAGTACTTC,CASSQVGSYEQYF,TRBV4-2,few,TRBJ2-7,NA
TGTGCCACTCTGAGGCGGGGGGATCAGCCCCAGCATTTT,CATLRRGDQPQHF,TRBV6-6,NA,TRBJ1-5,NA
TGTGCCTGGAGGCATCCGGGACGGGGATTGTATTTT,CAWRHPGRGLYF,TRBV30,few,TRBJ2-3,NA
TGTGCCAGCAGCTTGGGACTAGCGGGGAGAGAGACCCAGTACTTC,CASSLGLAGRETQYF,TRBV7-2,NA,TRBJ2-5,TRBD2
TGTGCCAGCAGTCTGGGGTCGGCGGGTGTGAATGAGCAGTTCTTC,CASSLGSAGVNEQFF,TRBV7-9,NA,TRBJ2-1,NA
TGCAGCGTAAACAGGGGAGGGCTCGAGCAGTACTTC,CSVNRGGLEQYF,TRBV29-1,few,TRBJ2-7,NA